The entry below gives a single TCR beta chain sequence along with its context. Its antigen is unidentified. This entry is derived from a study of beta chain features in type 1 diabetes. Study at large: All samples combined gave around 98,000,000 sorted cells for examination.

Reverse transcribing all isolated RNA meant expressed TCRB transcripts were sequenced. Generated by immunoSEQ multiplex PCR, the TCRdb table keeps only in-frame clones and is missing some. The sample yields about 270,000 clones, less than 15% seen once. Whole-study results and caveats: VDJ junctions from patients with type 1 diabetes contained fewer insertions and more deletions.

V lost 0 bases to trimming and J lost 1 base, with 11 bases between them. The CDR3 is 15 residues long. CDR1 and CDR2 (germline): SGHRS, YFSETQ. The material sequenced was naive CD4+ T cells from blood. The chain combines TRBV5-1 with TRBJ2-7, with D possibly being TRBD2 (5 bases). This receptor was identified in a woman in her forties in good health. Here the CDR3 DNA reads TGCGCCAGCAGCTTGGCCGGTACGGGGTCCTACGAGCAGTACTTC. It encodes CASSLAGTGSYEQYF. The whole variable domain, remainder taken from reference TRBV5-1 and TRBJ2-7, is KAGVTQTPRYLIKTRGQQVTLSCSPISGHRSVSWYQQTPGQGLQFLFEYFSETQRNKGNFPGRFSGRQFSNSRSEMNVSTLELGDSALYLCASSLAGTGSYEQYFGPGTRLTVT.